This T cell receptor (beta chain) was obtained from a study of memory CD4+ T cells and cytomegalovirus serostatus. General study points: CMV serostatus prediction reached median AUC approximately 0.96, or 0.89 with US-trained model. CD4+ memory repertoires contained about 40% of the roughly 150 reported CMV TCRbeta sequences.

Of note for this clone: Its antigen is undetermined.

Single viable CD3+CD4+CD8-CD45RO+ cells were sorted as the memory CD4+ T cells. Serum IgG to CMV pp150, pp28, p38 and p52 defined serostatus. Looked up from germline, CDR1 is ENHRY and CDR2 is SYGVKD. Trimming shortened V by 0 bases and J by 6 bases, and 8 bases separated the two germline ends. The CDR3 is made up of 14 amino acids. Using immunoSEQ multiplex PCR, the repertoire was profiled, and TCRdb retains in-frame clones only, with some absent. The table lists about 50,000 clones, about four fifths of them singletons. This TCR derives from an adult in good health and CMV-seronegative. The chain links TRBV10-3 to TRBJ1-4; D might be TRBD1 (5 bases). Sequencing was carried out using memory CD4+ T cells from blood. The DNA for the CDR3 is TGTGCCATCAGTGAGTCGGGGCTTGATGAAAAACTGTTTTTT. This sequence encodes CAISESGLDEKLFF.